The rows below give T cell receptor beta chains drawn from one sample of a study of blood T cell repertoires in COVID-19. Some clones are missing from TCRdb's copy, which holds only in-frame ones; the method was immunoSEQ multiplex PCR. The sample shows about 190,000 clones, around 80% of them seen only once. The sample consisted of peripheral blood. These receptors were taken from a man aged 55 to 70 with acute or convalescent COVID-19. Each CDR3 is given with its conserved first and last residue. D genes are given only for firm matches. Rows may omit the clone size; those that give it use once, few, many or a size class.

TRBJ2-5,TRBV24-1,TRBD2,.,TGTGCCACCAGTGATGCTAGCGGAGAGACCCAGTACTTC,CATSDASGETQYF
TRBJ2-1,TRBV11-2,TRBD2,.,TGTGCCAGCAGCTTAGTAGCGGGGGGGCCATACAATGAGCAGTTCTTC,CASSLVAGGPYNEQFF
TRBJ1-1,TRBV18,.,.,TGTGCCAGCTCACCAGGCGGTGGAAGGAACACTGAAGCTTTCTTT,CASSPGGGRNTEAFF
TRBJ2-3,TRBV5-1,.,.,TGCGCCAGCAGCTTGGATGCCGTACTCGTTAGAGATACGCAGTATTTT,CASSLDAVLVRDTQYF
TRBJ2-5,TRBV10-3,TRBD2,.,TGTGCCATCAGTGAATCACTAGCGGGGGGAGAGACCCAGTACTTC,CAISESLAGGETQYF
TRBJ1-5,TRBV30,.,.,TGTGCCTGGAGTGTCAGGGGTGATCAGCCCCAGCATTTT,CAWSVRGDQPQHF
TRBJ2-4,TRBV10-3,.,.,TGTGCCATCAGTGAAAATCCGGGACATCAAAAAAACATTCAGTACTTC,CAISENPGHQKNIQYF
TRBJ1-4,TRBV14,.,.,TGTGCCAGCAGCCAAGATCTGGGGGCGCTTTCTAATGAAAAACTGTTTTTT,CASSQDLGALSNEKLFF
TRBJ2-1,TRBV5-6,TRBD2,.,TGTGCCAGCAGCTTGGGACTAGCGGACGGGAATGAGCAGTTCTTC,CASSLGLADGNEQFF
TRBJ2-1,TRBV6-6,TRBD2,.,TGTGCCAGCAGTTGGTCTAGCGGGAGGGCATCCAATGAGCAGTTCTTC,CASSWSSGRASNEQFF
TRBJ1-6,TRBV9,.,.,TGTGCCAGCAGCCCGCGGCGCCGGGATTCACCCCTCCACTTT,CASSPRRRDSPLHF
TRBJ1-1,TRBV25-1,.,.,TGTGCCAGCAGTGTTTCGGGGATAACTGAAGCTTTCTTT,CASSVSGITEAFF
TRBJ2-2,TRBV12-5,.,once,TGTGCTAGTGGTTTGTTTCTTGGCAGGGTACTTTTCACCGGGGAGCTGTTTTTT,CASGLFLGRVLFTGELFF
TRBJ1-3,TRBV10-3,.,few,TGTGCCATCAGTGACCTCGGACAGAGCTCTGGAAACACCATATATTTT,CAISDLGQSSGNTIYF
TRBJ2-1,TRBV10-3,TRBD1,many,TGTGCCATCAGTGAGTCGCGACAGGGGGCGAAGGCTTCCTACAATGAGCAGTTCTTC,CAISESRQGAKASYNEQFF
TRBJ2-1,TRBV6-5,TRBD2,.,TGTGCCACCGAACAAGCGGGAGGCGCCTACAATGAGCAGTTCTTC,CATEQAGGAYNEQFF
TRBJ2-7,TRBV21-1,.,.,TGTGCCAGCAGCATTCAAACTAGCGAGAGTCCTCTGCCCTACGAGCAGTACTTC,CASSIQTSESPLPYEQYF
TRBJ2-1,TRBV9,.,.,TGTGCCAGCAGCGTAGGCCAGTACAATGAGCAGTTCTTC,CASSVGQYNEQFF
TRBJ2-7,TRBV5-1,TRBD2,.,TGCGCCAGCAGCTTGGCCCGAGCTAGCGGGAGGAAGATGTCCTACGAGCAGTACTTC,CASSLARASGRKMSYEQYF
TRBJ1-2,TRBV18,.,.,TGTGCCAGCTCACCCCCCTCCAGGGCAATTATCGGCTACACCTTC,CASSPPSRAIIGYTF
TRBJ1-5,TRBV20-1,.,.,TGCAGTGCTAGTTCGACTTATAGCAATCAGCCCCAGCATTTT,CSASSTYSNQPQHF
TRBJ2-7,TRBV19,.,.,TGTGCCAGTAGGAATCCGGGACAAGGTTACGAGCAGTACTTC,CASRNPGQGYEQYF
TRBJ1-5,TRBV15,.,.,TGTGCCACCGGTTACAGGGATCAGCCCCAGCATTTT,CATGYRDQPQHF
TRBJ2-1,TRBV7-9,.,.,TGTGCCAGTAGGACTAAGTCTGAGCAGTTCTTC,CASRTKSEQFF
TRBJ1-1,TRBV5-1,TRBD1,.,TGCGCCAGCAGCTTGGAGGCAAGGACAGGGACGGCTTTCTTT,CASSLEARTGTAFF
TRBJ2-1,TRBV5-1,TRBD2,.,TGCGCCAGCAGCTTGGCGGTAGCGGGGAACAATGAGCAGTTCTTC,CASSLAVAGNNEQFF
TRBJ1-6,TRBV21-1,.,.,TGTGCCAGCAGCAAAGTACGCTGTGGGGGGGAATTAAATTCACCCCTCCACTTT,CASSKVRCGGELNSPLHF
TRBJ1-3,TRBV6-6,.,.,TGTGCCAGCAGTCGACAGACAGGAATCTCTGGAAACACCATATATTTT,CASSRQTGISGNTIYF
TRBJ2-7,TRBV7-9,.,.,TGTGCCAGCAGCTTAGACTTTGGGGCACCATCCTACGAGCAGTACTTC,CASSLDFGAPSYEQYF
TRBJ1-2,TRBV27,.,.,TGTGCCAGCAGATTAAACAGGGATGGGAACTATGGCTACACCTTC,CASRLNRDGNYGYTF
TRBJ1-1,TRBV12-3/TRBV12-4,TRBD1,.,TGTGCCAGCAGCCCCCAGACAGGGAGTGAAGCTTTCTTT,CASSPQTGSEAFF
TRBJ2-7,TRBV14,.,.,TGTGCCAGCAGCCAAGATATGTCAGGGATCGACGAGCAGTACTTC,CASSQDMSGIDEQYF
TRBJ2-1,TRBV6-6,TRBD1,.,TGTGCCAGCAGGCTCCTGGACAGGGGGCTGTTGGAGCAGTTCTTC,CASRLLDRGLLEQFF
TRBJ1-4,TRBV3-1/TRBV3-2,TRBD1,.,TGTGCCAGCAGCCACGCCTGGGACAGTCCTAATGAAAAACTGTTTTTT,CASSHAWDSPNEKLFF
TRBJ1-5,TRBV5-1,.,.,TGCGCCAGCAGCCCGGAGCCCGATCAGCCCCAGCATTTT,CASSPEPDQPQHF
TRBJ1-5,TRBV30,.,.,TGTGCCTGGAGTGGACACCATCCGCAGGGGTGGTATGGCAATCAGCCCCAGCATTTT,CAWSGHHPQGWYGNQPQHF
TRBJ2-7,TRBV5-1,TRBD2,few,TGCGCCAGCAGCTTGGGCACCGGGACTAGCGGGAACCAGTACTTC,CASSLGTGTSGNQYF
TRBJ2-7,TRBV12-3/TRBV12-4,.,.,TGTGCCAGCAGTTTAGCACTTACCTACGAGCAGTACTTC,CASSLALTYEQYF
TRBJ1-2,TRBV4-2,.,.,TGTGCCAGCAGCCAAGATTTAACAGGGTTAGGCTATGGCTACACCTTC,CASSQDLTGLGYGYTF
TRBJ1-2,TRBV12-2,.,.,TGTGCAAGTCGCTTAGCGGGGAGGGTATCTGGCTACACCTTC,CASRLAGRVSGYTF
TRBJ1-5,TRBV21-1,.,.,TGTGCCAGCAGCCGAAAGACAGGGGCCCTCTATAGCAATCAGCCCCAGCATTTT,CASSRKTGALYSNQPQHF